The 23 T cell receptor beta chains listed next were all sequenced from one sample in a study of radiotherapy plus CTLA-4 blockade in lung cancer. Method: immunoSEQ multiplex PCR; TCRdb's copy keeps in-frame clones and lacks some. The sample has more than 65,000 clones, roughly four fifths seen once. Specimen: peripheral blood, collected from a patient treated with radiotherapy plus ipilimumab. The receptors shown here come from a human donor with non-small cell lung cancer who had stable disease on radiotherapy plus ipilimumab.

The table lists this clone with a count of one. CDR3 DNA: TGCGCCAGCAGCTCCCGACTAGCGGGATTACTGGATGAGCAGTTCTTC. It translates to CASSSRLAGLLDEQFF. This chain links TRBV5-1 with TRBJ2-1; the match to TRBD2 covers 11 bases. CDR3 size: 16 residues. The V segment lost 3 bases and the J segment 8 bases; nucleotides outside the gene matches: 10. Germline V lookup: CDR1 SGHRS, CDR2 YFSETQ.

The chain recombines TRBV28 with TRBJ1-4; D unresolved. CDR3 length: 17 amino acids. Germline V CDR1 and CDR2: MDHEN, SYDVKM. V was shortened by 6 bases and J by 0 bases, with 17 bases between the two germline ends. The CDR3 is CASSGPKRAATNEKLFF. CDR3 in DNA: TGTGCCAGCAGCGGACCCAAAAGGGCTGCAACTAATGAAAAACTGTTTTTT.

The chain couples TRBV11-2 to TRBJ2-7; D is unclear. There are 11 residues in the CDR3. Trimming shortened V by 4 bases and J by 7 bases, and 8 bases separated the two germline ends. The germline V gene has CDR1 SGHAT and CDR2 FQNNGV. The CDR3, as DNA: TGTGCCAGCAGCTCCCTGAGAGAGCAGTACTTC. Translating gives CASSSLREQYF.

For the CDR3, the DNA is TGTGCCACCAGCAGAGATCTGCAGGGTGGGGATGAGCAGTTCTTC. Amino acids: CATSRDLQGGDEQFF. The chain employs TRBV15 and TRBJ2-1; a weak D match, TRBD1 (5 bases). Germline V CDR1 and CDR2: LNHNV, YYDKDF (reference sequence). With 0 bases removed from V and 8 bases from J, the gap between germline ends came to 14 bases. This CDR3 spans 15 amino acids.

The chain links TRBV5-1 to TRBJ1-4; D not resolved. The CDR3 is made up of 14 amino acids. V lost 0 bases and J lost 2, with 5 bases in between. Germline lookup yields CDR1 SGHRS and CDR2 YFSETQ. The CDR3 nucleotides read TGCGCCAGCAGCTTGGAAGGCACTAATGAAAAACTGTTTTTT. Protein: CASSLEGTNEKLFF.

The V and J genes are TRBV4-1 and TRBJ2-7; D may be TRBD1 (5 bases). The germline V and J ends were trimmed by 5 bases and 3 bases, with 20 bases remaining between them. The CDR3 length is 16 residues. CDR1 is MGHRA and CDR2 is YSYEKL in the germline V gene. CDR3 DNA: TGCGCCAGCAGCAGAGAGCTCCAACAGGTGTTCTACGAGCAGTACTTC. Translating it yields CASSRELQQVFYEQYF.

The chain uses TRBV21-1 and TRBJ1-1. TRBV21-1 is deemed a pseudogene. This CDR3 has 16 amino acids. In DNA form, the CDR3 reads TGTGCCAGCAGCCCAATTATCCCAGACCCGGGGACTGAAGCTTTCTTT. Amino acids: CASSPIIPDPGTEAFF.

This clone was counted a single time. J is TRBJ2-7 and V is TRBV9; perhaps TRBD1 as D (6 bases). The V end lost 3 bases, the J end lost 0 bases, and 10 bases lay between the germline ends. Looked up from germline, CDR1 is SGDLS and CDR2 is YYNGEE. The CDR3 contains 14 residues. The CDR3 DNA reads TGTGCCAGCAGCGCCGGACAGAGCTCCTACGAGCAGTACTTC. The encoded protein is CASSAGQSSYEQYF.

The V call is TRBV30, the J call TRBJ1-1; D unclear. Germline CDR1 and CDR2: GTSNPN and SVGIG (reference sequence). The CDR3 length is 12 residues. Deletions cut 3 bases from V and 5 bases from J, with 10 bases between. The CDR3 protein is CAWSFGQTEAFF. In DNA form, the CDR3 reads TGTGCCTGGAGCTTCGGGCAGACTGAAGCTTTCTTT.

This clone was found once. The chain couples TRBV27 to TRBJ1-2; possibly TRBD1 for D (5 bases). Germline V CDR1 and CDR2: MNHEY, SMNVEV (reference sequence). Trimming removed 3 bases at V and 4 bases at J, with 9 bases between. CDR3 length: 13 amino acids. CDR3: CASSFSGFYGYTF. DNA for the CDR3: TGTGCCAGCAGTTTCTCAGGGTTCTATGGCTACACCTTC.

This chain joins TRBV9 and TRBJ2-7, with 10 positions matching TRBD1. The CDR3 is 15 amino acids. The germline V gene encodes CDR1 SGDLS and CDR2 YYNGEE. V shed 1 base, J shed 3 bases, and the junction held 4 bases outside the gene matches. The CDR3 region has the DNA TGTGCCAGCAGCGTATCGACAGGGGGCAACTACGAGCAGTACTTC. Translated: CASSVSTGGNYEQYF.

This clone was counted once. The chain links TRBV29-1 to TRBJ2-1, with 12 bases matching TRBD2. This CDR3 is 15 amino acids long. Germline trimming cut 3 bases from V and 8 bases from J; bases unmatched to any gene: 8. Germline-derived CDR1 and CDR2 are SQVTM and ANQGSEA. The CDR3 loop reads CSVELASGGAYEQFF. In DNA, the CDR3 is TGCAGCGTTGAGTTGGCTAGCGGGGGGGCCTATGAGCAGTTCTTC.

V gene TRBV4-1 combines with J gene TRBJ2-3; no definite D call. Trimming stripped 0 bases from V and 1 base from J, with 11 bases between. This CDR3 is built from 16 residues. Germline CDR1 is MGHRA and CDR2 is YSYEKL. The CDR3 nucleotides read TGCGCCAGCAGCCAAGATGTGAGCAGAGGCACAGATACGCAGTATTTT. Amino acids: CASSQDVSRGTDTQYF.

The chain links TRBV30 to TRBJ1-5; weak D call: TRBD1 (5 bases). Germline loops: CDR1 GTSNPN, CDR2 SVGIG (reference sequence). CDR3 size: 15 residues. V lost 3 bases and J lost 4, with 16 bases in between. The CDR3 protein is CAWRGRGSNNQPQHF. CDR3 in DNA: TGTGCCTGGAGGGGTCGGGGGAGCAATAATCAGCCCCAGCATTTT.

J is TRBJ1-3 and V is TRBV7-3; no firm D call. The CDR3 totals 14 residues. Germline values: CDR1 SGHTA, CDR2 FQGTGA. Trimming left V 2 bases short and J 0 bases short, with 5 bases between. CDR3 sequence reads: CASSLLGSGNTIYF. The CDR3 nucleotides read TGTGCCAGCAGCTTATTAGGCTCTGGAAACACCATATATTTT.

In regard to this clone: Within the sample, other DNA sequences also encode this same CDR3. The genes are TRBV5-1 and TRBJ2-5; D possibly corresponds to TRBD1 (5 bases). CDR3 length equals 12 residues. The germline gives CDR1 SGHRS, CDR2 YFSETQ. V was trimmed by 0 bases and J by 5 bases, leaving 5 bases between them. The CDR3 DNA sequence: TGCGCCAGCAGCTTGGCAGGGGAGACCCAGTACTTC. Translating gives CASSLAGETQYF.

The V and J genes are TRBV7-2 and TRBJ1-1; a weak D match, TRBD1 (5 bases). The V and J ends lost 5 bases and 1 base respectively, with 14 bases between them. Germline loops: CDR1 SGHTA, CDR2 FQGNSA. There are 15 residues in the CDR3. The CDR3: CASSPGPRSNTEAFF. CDR3 bases: TGTGCCAGCAGCCCGGGGCCAAGGTCGAACACTGAAGCTTTCTTT.

The chain recombines TRBV19 with TRBJ2-7, with TRBD1 identical over 9 bases. Germline lookup yields CDR1 LNHDA and CDR2 SQIVND (reference sequence). After removal of 4 bases from V and 3 bases from J, the junction contained 7 bases not matched to a gene. This CDR3 is built from 15 residues. The DNA of the CDR3 is TGTGCCAGTAGTAGGGGACAGGGCCCTAACTACGAGCAGTACTTC. Its translation is CASSRGQGPNYEQYF.

V is TRBV15 and J is TRBJ1-2; TRBD1 agrees at 10 bases. Unmatched junction bases numbered 3, after V lost 5 bases and J lost 0 bases. This CDR3 is 15 amino acids long. Germline CDR1 reads LNHNV; CDR2 reads YYDKDF (reference sequence). DNA of the CDR3: TGTGCCACCAGCGTTGGACAGGGGGCTAACTATGGCTACACCTTC. Translation gives CATSVGQGANYGYTF.

This clone has more than one count but fewer than ten. The CDR3 DNA reads as TGTGCCGCAGGGGTTACCTACGAGCAGTACTTC. Residues: CAAGVTYEQYF. This rearrangement joins TRBV19 to TRBJ2-7, with a weak D call TRBD1 (6 bases). Germline CDR1 and CDR2: LNHDA and SQIVND (reference sequence). The CDR3 is 11 amino acids. V was trimmed by 11 bases and J by 2 bases, leaving 10 bases between them.

The chain uses TRBV7-3 and TRBJ2-2, with 7 bases identical to TRBD1. Germline V gives CDR1 SGHTA, CDR2 FQGTGA. V lost 5 bases, J lost 6 bases, and 12 bases stayed unmatched. CDR3 length: 16 residues. The CDR3 DNA reads as TGTGCCAGCAGCCCTCCCGACAGGGTGTCTTCCGGGGAGCTGTTTTTT. This gives the protein CASSPPDRVSSGELFF.

This clone has only one observation. The chain has TRBV6-1 and TRBJ2-3, with TRBD2 matching over 8 bases. The length of the CDR3 is 16 residues. CDR1 and CDR2 from the germline V gene are MNHNS and SASEGT. V shed 4 bases, J shed 7 bases, and the junction held 13 bases outside the gene matches. The CDR3 DNA sequence: TGTGCCAGCAGTGTGACCACGGGAGGGCCGGCAAATACGCAGTATTTT. As protein: CASSVTTGGPANTQYF.

V is TRBV28 and J is TRBJ2-7, with no clear D. CDR3 size: 14 residues. Trimming cost V 8 bases and J 5 bases, with 19 bases left between them. The V gene's germline CDR1 is MDHEN and CDR2 SYDVKM. The CDR3 DNA is TGTGCCAGCCTTCGACCTTGGGGAAGGGACGAGCAGTACTTC. Amino acid sequence: CASLRPWGRDEQYF.